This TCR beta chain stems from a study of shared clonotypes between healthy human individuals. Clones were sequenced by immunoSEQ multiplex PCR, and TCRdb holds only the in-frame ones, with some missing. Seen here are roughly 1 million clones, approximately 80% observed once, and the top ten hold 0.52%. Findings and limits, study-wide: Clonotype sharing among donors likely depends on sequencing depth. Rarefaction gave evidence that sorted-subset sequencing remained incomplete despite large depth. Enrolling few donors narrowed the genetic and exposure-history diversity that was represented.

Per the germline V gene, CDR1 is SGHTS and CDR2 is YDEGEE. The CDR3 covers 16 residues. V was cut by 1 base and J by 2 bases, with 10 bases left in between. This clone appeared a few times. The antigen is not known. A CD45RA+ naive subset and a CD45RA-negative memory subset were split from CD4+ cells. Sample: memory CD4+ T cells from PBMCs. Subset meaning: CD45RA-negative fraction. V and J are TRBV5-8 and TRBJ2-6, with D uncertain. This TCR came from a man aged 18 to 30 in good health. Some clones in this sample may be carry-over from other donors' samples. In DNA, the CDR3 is TGTGCCAGCAGCTTGTCGGCTTTTCCTGGGGCCAACGTCCTGACTTTC. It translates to CASSLSAFPGANVLTF. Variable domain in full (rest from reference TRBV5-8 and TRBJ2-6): EAGVTQSPTHLIKTRGQQATLRCSPISGHTSVYWYQQALGLGLQFLLWYDEGEERNRGNFPPRFSGRQFPNYSSELNVNALELEDSALYLCASSLSAFPGANVLTFGAGSRLTVL.